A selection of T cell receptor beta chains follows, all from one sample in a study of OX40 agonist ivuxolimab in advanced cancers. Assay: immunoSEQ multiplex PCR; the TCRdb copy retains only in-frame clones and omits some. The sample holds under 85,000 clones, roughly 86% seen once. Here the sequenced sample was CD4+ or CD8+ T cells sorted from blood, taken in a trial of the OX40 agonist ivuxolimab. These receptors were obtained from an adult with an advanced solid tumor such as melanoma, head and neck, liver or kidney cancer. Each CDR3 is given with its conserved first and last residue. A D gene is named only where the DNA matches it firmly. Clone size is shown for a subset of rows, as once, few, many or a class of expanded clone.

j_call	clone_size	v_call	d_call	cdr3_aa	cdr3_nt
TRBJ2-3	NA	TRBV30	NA	CAWSAYKDTQYF	TGTGCCTGGAGTGCCTACAAAGATACGCAGTATTTT
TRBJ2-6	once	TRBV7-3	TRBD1	CASSSGTASSGANVLTF	TGTGCCAGCAGCTCCGGGACAGCCTCCTCTGGGGCCAACGTCCTGACTTTC
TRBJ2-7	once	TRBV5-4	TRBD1	CASSPGQANYEQYF	TGTGCCAGCAGCCCGGGACAGGCGAACTACGAGCAGTACTTC
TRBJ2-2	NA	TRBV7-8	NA	CASSLQGPNTGELFF	TGTGCCAGCAGCTTGCAGGGACCGAACACCGGGGAGCTGTTTTTT
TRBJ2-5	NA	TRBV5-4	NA	CASSRGGTGGQETQYF	TGTGCCAGCAGCCGGGGGGGGACAGGAGGTCAAGAGACCCAGTACTTC
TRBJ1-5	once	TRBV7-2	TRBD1	CASSSRGHQPQHF	TGTGCCAGCAGCTCCAGGGGGCATCAGCCCCAGCATTTT
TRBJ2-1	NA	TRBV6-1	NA	CASSETGPGLLEQFF	TGTGCCAGCAGTGAAACAGGGCCAGGGCTCCTCGAGCAGTTCTTC
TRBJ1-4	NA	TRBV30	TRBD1	CAWRTGGYEKLFF	TGTGCCTGGAGGACAGGGGGTTATGAAAAACTGTTTTTT
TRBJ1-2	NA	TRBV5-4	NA	CASSSSVRRDWDGYTF	TGTGCCAGCAGCTCCTCCGTGAGGAGGGATTGGGATGGCTACACCTTC
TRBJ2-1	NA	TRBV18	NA	CASSPPGRPWDEQFF	TGTGCCAGCTCACCACCGGGACGCCCATGGGATGAGCAGTTCTTC
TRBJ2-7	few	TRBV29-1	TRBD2	CSVEGTSYEQYF	TGCAGCGTTGAAGGGACTAGCTACGAGCAGTACTTC
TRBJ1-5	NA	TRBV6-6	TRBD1	CASSASQQGNQPQHF	TGTGCCAGCAGTGCATCTCAACAGGGGAATCAGCCCCAGCATTTT
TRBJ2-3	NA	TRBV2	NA	CASGARTSTDTQYF	TGTGCCAGCGGGGCGCGAACTAGCACAGATACGCAGTATTTT
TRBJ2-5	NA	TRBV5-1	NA	CASSGETQYF	TGCGCCAGCAGTGGCGAGACCCAGTACTTC
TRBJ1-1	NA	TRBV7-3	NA	CASSAQGPNTEAFF	TGTGCCAGCAGCGCCCAGGGACCGAACACTGAAGCTTTCTTT
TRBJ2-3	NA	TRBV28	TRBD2	CASAGGGGVSNTQYF	TGTGCCAGCGCCGGGGGCGGGGGGGTTTCGAATACGCAGTATTTT
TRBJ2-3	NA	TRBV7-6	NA	CASSLDSSAAYTDTQYF	TGTGCCAGCAGCTTGGACAGCTCGGCCGCTTACACAGATACGCAGTATTTT
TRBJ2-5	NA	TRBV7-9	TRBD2	CASSFLAGGGEETQYF	TGTGCCAGCAGCTTTCTGGCGGGGGGTGGTGAAGAGACCCAGTACTTC
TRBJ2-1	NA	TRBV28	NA	CASSLLRAVSYNEQFF	TGTGCCAGCAGTTTATTGCGAGCGGTGAGCTACAATGAGCAGTTCTTC
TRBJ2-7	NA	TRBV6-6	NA	CASSPGPSSWEYF	TGTGCCAGCAGCCCCGGACCGTCTTCCTGGGAGTACTTC
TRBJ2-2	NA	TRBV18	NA	CASSPPVRVGELFF	TGTGCCAGCTCACCACCGGTGAGGGTCGGGGAGCTGTTTTTT
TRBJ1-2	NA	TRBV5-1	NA	CASSLAGSNYGYTF	TGCGCCAGCAGCTTGGCCGGAAGCAACTATGGCTACACCTTC
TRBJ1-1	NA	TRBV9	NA	CASSASLNRATNTEAFF	TGTGCCAGCAGCGCGAGTTTAAACAGGGCGACGAACACTGAAGCTTTCTTT
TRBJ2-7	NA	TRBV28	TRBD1	CASSRLGDRVPYEQYF	TGTGCCAGCAGTCGACTGGGGGACAGGGTCCCCTACGAGCAGTACTTC
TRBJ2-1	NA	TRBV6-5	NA	CASNSPTYNEQFF	TGTGCCAGCAACAGTCCCACCTACAATGAGCAGTTCTTC
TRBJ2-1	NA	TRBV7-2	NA	CASSLSIQNEQFF	TGTGCCAGCAGCTTAAGTATCCAGAATGAGCAGTTCTTC
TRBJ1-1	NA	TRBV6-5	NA	CASSPREVTEAFF	TGTGCCAGCAGTCCCCGGGAGGTCACTGAAGCTTTCTTT
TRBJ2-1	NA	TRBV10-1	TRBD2	CASSETSGSTEQFF	TGCGCCAGCAGTGAGACTAGCGGGAGTACCGAGCAGTTCTTC
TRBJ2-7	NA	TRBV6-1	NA	CASSEAGGEVEQYF	TGTGCCAGCAGTGAAGCCGGCGGGGAGGTCGAGCAGTACTTC
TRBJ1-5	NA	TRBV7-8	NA	CASSPDGPHQPQHF	TGTGCCAGCAGTCCCGACGGTCCCCATCAGCCCCAGCATTTT
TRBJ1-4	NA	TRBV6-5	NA	CASSYSGTREKLFF	TGTGCCAGCAGTTATTCGGGGACGAGGGAAAAACTGTTTTTT
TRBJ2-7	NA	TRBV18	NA	CASSFDRTSYEQYF	TGTGCCAGCTCATTTGACCGAACCTCCTACGAGCAGTACTTC
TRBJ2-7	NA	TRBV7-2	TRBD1	CASRGTGTPYEQYF	TGTGCCAGCAGGGGGACAGGGACCCCCTACGAGCAGTACTTC
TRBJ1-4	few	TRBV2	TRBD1	CASKPGQGDEKLFF	TGTGCCAGCAAGCCGGGACAGGGGGATGAAAAACTGTTTTTT
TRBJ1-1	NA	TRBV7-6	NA	CASSLGTRGNTEAFF	TGTGCCAGCAGCTTAGGGACACGGGGGAACACTGAAGCTTTCTTT
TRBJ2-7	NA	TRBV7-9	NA	CASSLVAKEYEQYF	TGTGCCAGCAGCTTAGTCGCTAAAGAATACGAGCAGTACTTC
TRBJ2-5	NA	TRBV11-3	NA	CASSPERGETQYF	TGTGCCAGCAGCCCTGAACGAGGAGAGACCCAGTACTTC
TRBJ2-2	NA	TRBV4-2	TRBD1	CASSLDRGRNTGELFF	TGTGCCAGCAGCCTTGACAGGGGGCGGAACACCGGGGAGCTGTTTTTT
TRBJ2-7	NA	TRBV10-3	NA	CAIRGGPSKRGPYYEQYF	TGTGCCATCAGAGGGGGACCGAGTAAGAGGGGACCTTACTACGAGCAGTACTTC
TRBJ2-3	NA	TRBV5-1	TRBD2	CASSPTLTLGTSGGTDTQYF	TGCGCCAGCAGCCCGACCCTCACCTTAGGGACTAGCGGGGGCACAGATACGCAGTATTTT
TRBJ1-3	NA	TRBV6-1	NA	CASSASASTIYF	TGTGCCAGCAGTGCCTCTGCCAGCACCATATATTTT
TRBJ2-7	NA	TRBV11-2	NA	CASSLTWGEQYF	TGTGCCAGCAGCTTAACTTGGGGCGAGCAGTACTTC
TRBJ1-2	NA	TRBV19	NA	CASSSRESGYTF	TGTGCCAGTAGTAGCAGGGAGTCTGGCTACACCTTC
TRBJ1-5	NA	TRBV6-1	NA	CASRDSANQPQHF	TGTGCCAGCAGGGACAGCGCCAATCAGCCCCAGCATTTT
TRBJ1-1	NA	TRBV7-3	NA	CASSLVAGFEAFF	TGTGCCAGCAGCTTAGTCGCCGGGTTTGAAGCTTTCTTT
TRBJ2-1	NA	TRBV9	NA	CASSVATGAAQSSYNEQFF	TGTGCCAGCAGCGTAGCTACGGGGGCGGCCCAGAGCTCCTACAATGAGCAGTTCTTC
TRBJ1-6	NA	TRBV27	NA	CASSSWKQGGGRSYNSPLHF	TGTGCCAGCAGTTCATGGAAACAGGGCGGGGGTAGGTCCTATAATTCACCCCTCCACTTT
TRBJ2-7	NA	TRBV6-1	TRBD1	CASGRDRGSYEQYF	TGTGCCAGCGGCCGGGACAGGGGGTCCTACGAGCAGTACTTC
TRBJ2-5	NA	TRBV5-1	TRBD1	CASSGGQFQETQYF	TGCGCCAGCAGCGGGGGACAGTTCCAAGAGACCCAGTACTTC
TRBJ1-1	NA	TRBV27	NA	CASSLRINTEAFF	TGTGCCAGCAGTTTACGGATAAACACTGAAGCTTTCTTT
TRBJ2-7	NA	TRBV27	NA	CASSLQGGGYEQYF	TGTGCCAGCAGTTTACAGGGGGGGGGCTACGAGCAGTACTTC
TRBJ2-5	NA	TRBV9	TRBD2	CASSVEGGGYQETQYF	TGTGCCAGCAGCGTAGAGGGCGGGGGGTACCAAGAGACCCAGTACTTC
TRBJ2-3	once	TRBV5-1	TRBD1	CASSLVAGGADTQYF	TGCGCCAGCAGCTTGGTAGCAGGGGGCGCAGATACGCAGTATTTT